The 3 T cell receptor beta chains given below trace back to one sample, sequenced in a study of siplizumab effects on memory and regulatory T cells. Profiled with immunoSEQ multiplex PCR; TCRdb holds only in-frame clones, not every one. This table has around 100,000 clones, about nine tenths appearing once. Sequences were obtained from CD4+ T cells sorted from blood. The receptors were sampled from a human donor in good health. Some clones in this sample may be carry-over from other donors' samples.

The J gene is TRBJ2-3, the V gene TRBV14; no clear D gene. CDR1 SGHDN and CDR2 FVKESK come from the germline V gene. Trimming took 5 bases from V and 6 from J, leaving 9 bases between them. This CDR3 region has 12 residues. As DNA, the CDR3 is TGTGCCAGCAGCTTCCTAGGCGATACGCAGTATTTT. Translated: CASSFLGDTQYF.

In its sample, this clone was seen a few times. V gene TRBV2 combines with J gene TRBJ2-2; D call uncertain. V was cut by 2 bases and J by 6 bases, with 10 bases left in between. The CDR3 has 14 amino acids. The germline V gene has CDR1 SNHLY and CDR2 FYNNEI. CDR3: CASSELRVPGELFF. CDR3 DNA sequence: TGTGCCAGCAGTGAATTAAGGGTCCCCGGGGAGCTGTTTTTT.

This clone showed up just once. The rearrangement links TRBV28 to TRBJ1-2; TRBD1 aligns across 7 bases. The CDR3 spans 15 residues. The V segment lost 4 bases and the J segment 8 bases; nucleotides outside the gene matches: 13. CDR1 and CDR2 (germline): MDHEN, SYDVKM. This CDR3 reads CASSSANQNRGGYTF. Written as DNA, the CDR3 is TGTGCCAGCAGTTCCGCCAACCAAAACAGGGGAGGCTACACCTTC.